Included here is one T cell receptor beta chain sequence, with context. The antigen is not known. Other DNA sequences in this specimen translate into the identical CDR3. This specimen belongs to a study of shared clonotypes between healthy human individuals. Study-wide results and caveats: Relative to memory subsets, naive subsets generally showed larger estimated richness.

Germline V gives CDR1 SEHNR, CDR2 FQNEAQ (reference sequence). The CDR3 has 14 amino acids. Trimming removed 5 bases from V and 5 bases from J; junction bases left unmatched: 5. Naive CD8 populations comprised CD45RO-negative cells positively selected for CCR7, excluding terminally differentiated effector memory CD45RA+ cells. Using immunoSEQ multiplex PCR, the repertoire was profiled, and TCRdb retains in-frame clones only, with some absent. The sample records about 2.1 million clones, 93% being singletons. This sequence was found in a man aged 18 to 29 in good health. Some clones in this sample may be carry-over from other donors' samples. This sequence joins TRBV7-9 and TRBJ2-1; 8 bases agree with TRBD1. The sequenced sample consisted of naive CD8+ T cells from PBMCs. CDR3 bases: TGTGCCAGCAGCCACCGGGACAGGAACAATGAGCAGTTCTTC. Protein: CASSHRDRNNEQFF.